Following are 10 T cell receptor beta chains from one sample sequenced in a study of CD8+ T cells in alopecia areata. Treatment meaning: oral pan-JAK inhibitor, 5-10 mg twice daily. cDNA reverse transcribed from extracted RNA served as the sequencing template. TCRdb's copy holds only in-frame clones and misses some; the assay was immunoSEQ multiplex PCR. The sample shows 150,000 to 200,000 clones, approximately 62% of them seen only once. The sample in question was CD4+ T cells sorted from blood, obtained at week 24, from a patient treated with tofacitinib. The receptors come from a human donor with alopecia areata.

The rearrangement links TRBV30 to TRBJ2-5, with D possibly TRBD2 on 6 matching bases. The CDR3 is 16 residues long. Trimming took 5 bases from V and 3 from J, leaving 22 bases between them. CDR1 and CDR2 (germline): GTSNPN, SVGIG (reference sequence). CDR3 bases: TGTGCCTGGGGATATGAGGGTGGGGGGTCAAAAGAGACCCAGTACTTC. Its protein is CAWGYEGGGSKETQYF.

The CDR3 region has the DNA TGTGCCAGCAGCACAGACAGAATCGGTGATCAGTACTTC. This gives the protein CASSTDRIGDQYF. The chain recombines TRBV9 with TRBJ2-4, with D possibly matching TRBD1 (5 bases). Germline CDR1 SGDLS, CDR2 YYNGEE. V lost 4 bases, J lost 12 bases, and 17 bases lay in between. The CDR3 totals 13 residues.

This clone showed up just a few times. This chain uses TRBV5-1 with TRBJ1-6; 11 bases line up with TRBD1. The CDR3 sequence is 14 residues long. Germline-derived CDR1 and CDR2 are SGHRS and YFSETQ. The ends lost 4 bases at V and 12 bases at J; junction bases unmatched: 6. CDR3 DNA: TGCGCCAGCAGCGCGGGACAGGGGGAGCAACCCCTCCACTTT. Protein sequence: CASSAGQGEQPLHF.

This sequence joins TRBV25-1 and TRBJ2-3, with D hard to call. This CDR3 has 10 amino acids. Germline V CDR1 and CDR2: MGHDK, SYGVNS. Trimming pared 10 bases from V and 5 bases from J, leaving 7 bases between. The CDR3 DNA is TGTGCCAACCGACTAGATACGCAGTATTTT. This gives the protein CANRLDTQYF. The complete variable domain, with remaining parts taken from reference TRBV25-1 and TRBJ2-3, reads EADIYQTPRYLVIGTGKKITLECSQTMGHDKMYWYQQDPGMELHLIHYSYGVNSTEKGDLSSESTVSRIRTEHFPLTLESARPSHTSQYLCANRLDTQYFGPGTRLTVL.

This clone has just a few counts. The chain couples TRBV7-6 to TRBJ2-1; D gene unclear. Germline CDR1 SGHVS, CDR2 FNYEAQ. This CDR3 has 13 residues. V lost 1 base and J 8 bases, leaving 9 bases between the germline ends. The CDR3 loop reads CASSLGIRDEQFF. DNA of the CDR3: TGTGCCAGCAGCTTAGGTATCCGGGATGAGCAGTTCTTC.

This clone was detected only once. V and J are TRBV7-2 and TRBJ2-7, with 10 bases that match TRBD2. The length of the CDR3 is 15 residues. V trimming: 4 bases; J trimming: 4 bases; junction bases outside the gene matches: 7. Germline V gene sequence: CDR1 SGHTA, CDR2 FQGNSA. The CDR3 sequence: CASSSAGGPWYEQYF. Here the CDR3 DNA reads TGTGCCAGCAGCTCAGCGGGGGGGCCTTGGTACGAGCAGTACTTC.

In DNA form, the CDR3 reads TGTGCCTGGAGACCTATAAGACAGGGCTTATCGACTGAAGCTTTCTTT. Encoded protein: CAWRPIRQGLSTEAFF. The rearrangement uses TRBV30 and TRBJ1-1, with 7 bases identical to TRBD1. The CDR3 length is 16 residues. J was trimmed by 5 bases and V by 3 bases; bases with no gene match: 15. Germline V gene lookup returns CDR1 GTSNPN and CDR2 SVGIG (reference sequence).

The CDR3 spells CASSLKGRGYTF. CDR3 bases: TGTGCCAGCAGCTTAAAGGGGAGAGGCTACACCTTC. The chain carries TRBV7-2 and TRBJ1-2; the D gene is possibly TRBD1 (5 bases). The germline V gene has CDR1 SGHTA and CDR2 FQGNSA. V lost 2 bases, J lost 8 bases, and 9 bases lay in between. The CDR3 is made up of 12 amino acids. Full variable domain (outside the CDR3, taken from reference TRBV7-2 and TRBJ1-2): GAGVSQSPSNKVTEKGKDVELRCDPISGHTALYWYRQSLGQGLEFLIYFQGNSAPDKSGLPSDRFSAERTGGSVSTLTIQRTQQEDSAVYLCASSLKGRGYTFGSGTRLTVV.

The CDR3 sequence is CATSRLQTTGKNQPQHF. The CDR3 region has the DNA TGTGCCACCAGCAGATTGCAGACGACAGGCAAAAATCAGCCCCAGCATTTT. The chain is built from TRBV15 and TRBJ1-5, with a weak D call TRBD1 (6 bases). This CDR3 has 17 amino acids. Trimming shortened V by 2 bases and J by 4 bases, and 18 bases separated the two germline ends. Germline CDR1 reads LNHNV; CDR2 reads YYDKDF (reference sequence).

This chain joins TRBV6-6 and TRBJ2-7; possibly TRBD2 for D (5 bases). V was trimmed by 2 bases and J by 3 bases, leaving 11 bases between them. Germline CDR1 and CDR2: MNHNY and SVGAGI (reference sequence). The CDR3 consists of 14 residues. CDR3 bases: TGTGCCAGCAGTTACCGCGAGGGCAACTACGAGCAGTACTTC. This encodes CASSYREGNYEQYF.